The clone carrying this T cell receptor (beta chain) was observed many times. Its antigen remains unknown. The entry originates in a study of early T cells in non-severe SARS-CoV-2 infection. About the study: It was bulk RNA from unsorted whole blood that was sequenced, and the chains were unpaired.

Trimming took off 5 bases at V and 9 bases at J, with 13 bases between the two ends. From germline, CDR1 is SQVTM and CDR2 ANQGSEA. This CDR3 region has 11 residues. Unique molecular identifiers were affixed to single, distinct cDNA molecules. A single record per CDR3 protein comes from TCRdb applying MiXCR to the 5' RACE reads. The table includes 80,000 or so distinct CDR3 sequences, over 9.5% detected once. The study, taken as a whole, reports: Anti-spike CD8 specificities were favored by VDJdb matching, whose results missed private and CD4 specificities.

The genes are TRBV29-1 and TRBJ1-1; no clear D. The sequence derives from an adult who was a healthcare worker with PCR-confirmed SARS-CoV-2 infection or an uninfected control (not recorded which). The sequencing input was whole blood. CDR3 coding DNA: TGCAGCGTTATAGCGGGCGGGCAAGCTTTCTTT. Its protein product is CSVIAGGQAFF.